This TCR beta chain appears in the sequencing data of a study of cytomegalovirus exposure and HLA in healthy donors. Primers for the PCR totalled 60 Vbeta and 13 Jbeta. Measured with immunoSEQ multiplex PCR; TCRdb has only the in-frame clones, and not every one. The table records 150,000 to 200,000 clones, 85% of them present only once. Regarding this clone: The antigen remains unidentified.

Overall study results and limits: The study listed approximately 160 cytomegalovirus-associated TCR beta chains.

V gave up 0 bases and J gave up 2 bases; unmatched junction bases: 3. This CDR3 has 15 amino acids. CDR1 and CDR2 from the germline V gene are MNHEY and SVGAGI. The chain recombines TRBV6-5 with TRBJ2-7; 8 bases line up with TRBD2. The TCR comes from a man aged 25 to 40 in good health and CMV-seropositive. Input material: PBMCs. CDR3 loop: CASSYSRGAPYEQYV. As DNA, the CDR3 is TGTGCCAGCAGTTACTCGCGGGGGGCTCCCTACGAGCAGTACGTC.